Following are 32 T cell receptor beta chains from one sample sequenced in a study of shared clonotypes between healthy human individuals. Clones were read by immunoSEQ multiplex PCR, and TCRdb kept only the in-frame ones, dropping some. The table includes roughly 2 million clones, 90% to 96% detected once. Material for sequencing was naive CD4+ T cells sorted from blood. Subset indicated: CD45RA+ positively selected. Source of these receptors: a man aged 18 to 30 in good health.

This sequence joins TRBV7-8 and TRBJ2-2; D ambiguous. The CDR3 is 16 residues long. The V end was cut by 5 bases, the J end by 1 base, with 14 bases between. Germline V gene data show CDR1 as SGHVS and CDR2 as FQNEAQ. CDR3 in DNA: TGTGCCAGCAGCCCAACGAACGTCGTGAACACCGGGGAGCTGTTTTTT. This encodes CASSPTNVVNTGELFF.

This clone was found once. This chain joins TRBV7-2 and TRBJ2-3; D is undetermined. Germline V gene lookup returns CDR1 SGHTA and CDR2 FQGNSA. The CDR3 runs to 14 residues. Trimming took off 5 bases at V and 1 base at J, with 10 bases between the two ends. The CDR3 bases are TGTGCCAGCAGCCGGGCTACCCGCACAGATACGCAGTATTTT. Protein product: CASSRATRTDTQYF.

V and J are TRBV7-9 and TRBJ2-3; no firm D call. Per germline, CDR1 SEHNR and CDR2 FQNEAQ (reference sequence). V lost 5 bases and J lost 6, with 9 bases in between. CDR3 size: 12 residues. In DNA, the CDR3 is TGTGCCAGCAGCCTCCCATGGGATACGCAGTATTTT. Its protein product is CASSLPWDTQYF.

This sequence joins TRBV11-2 and TRBJ2-1; D is possibly TRBD2 (5 bases). The germline V gene has CDR1 SGHAT and CDR2 FQNNGV. The V end was cut by 1 base, the J end by 5 bases, with 15 bases between. The CDR3 length is 16 residues. In DNA, the CDR3 is TGTGCCAGCAGCTTAGTTCGGGGTAAGGGTGACAATGAGCAGTTCTTC. Its translation is CASSLVRGKGDNEQFF.

Remarks on this clone: The sample contains more than one DNA sequence encoding this CDR3. CDR3 sequence (DNA): TGTGCCAGCTCCCCGGGGGCGGCGGATACGCAGTATTTT. This gives the protein CASSPGAADTQYF. The chain links TRBV18 to TRBJ2-3, with D perhaps matching TRBD1 or TRBD2 (6 bases each). CDR3 size: 13 residues. Trimming pared 6 bases from V and 6 bases from J, leaving 13 bases between. CDR1 is KGHSH and CDR2 is LQKENI in the germline V gene.

The J gene is TRBJ2-7, the V gene TRBV9; TRBD2 is a possible D gene (6 bases). CDR1 is SGDLS, CDR2 YYNGEE, per germline. Trimming removed 3 bases from V and 2 bases from J, with 12 bases in between. This CDR3 contains 14 residues. The CDR3 bases are TGTGCCAGCAGCGCCGAATCGGGGGCCTACGAGCAGTACTTC. This translates into CASSAESGAYEQYF.

The chain employs TRBV7-9 and TRBJ2-7; a possible D gene is TRBD2 (6 bases). V was cut by 4 bases and J by 3 bases, with 19 bases left in between. Germline V gives CDR1 SEHNR, CDR2 FQNEAQ (reference sequence). The CDR3 has 16 amino acids. The CDR3 DNA follows: TGTGCCAGCAGCTACCGCTTGGCGGGGTTTAGCTACGAGCAGTACTTC. Protein product: CASSYRLAGFSYEQYF.

The V gene is TRBV5-6, the J gene TRBJ1-4; perhaps TRBD1 as D (5 bases). CDR3 length: 14 residues. Germline V gives CDR1 SGHDT, CDR2 YYEEEE. Trimming pared 4 bases from V and 12 bases from J, leaving 19 bases between. This CDR3 reads CASSPRGPSRELFF. The CDR3 nucleotides are TGTGCCAGCAGCCCCAGAGGACCCAGCAGGGAACTGTTTTTT.

This chain connects TRBV2 to TRBJ2-7; TRBD2 might be the D (7 bases). CDR1 and CDR2 (germline): SNHLY, FYNNEI. The CDR3 is made up of 14 amino acids. V lost 1 base to trimming and J lost 3 bases, with 10 bases between them. In nucleotides, the CDR3 is TGTGCCAGCAGTGAAGGGGGAGGGGGCTACGAGCAGTACTTC. It translates to CASSEGGGGYEQYF.

The sample holds one count of this clone. The rearrangement uses TRBV5-1 and TRBJ2-1; the match to TRBD1 covers 8 bases. Losses at the gene ends were 2 bases for V and 6 bases for J; bases not matched to a gene: 10. The CDR3 consists of 16 residues. Per germline, CDR1 SGHRS and CDR2 YFSETQ. CDR3 DNA: TGCGCCAGCAGCTTAGTGACATCCGGACAGGGCAATGAGCAGTTCTTC. This translates into CASSLVTSGQGNEQFF.

The CDR3 coding sequence is TGTGCCACAGGTAATGTCTACGAGCAGTACTTC. This sequence encodes CATGNVYEQYF. The J gene is TRBJ2-7, the V gene TRBV2, with unresolved D. Trimming left V 10 bases short and J 3 bases short, with 10 bases between. The germline CDR1 and CDR2 sequences are SNHLY and FYNNEI. CDR3 length: 11 amino acids.

DNA for the CDR3: TGTGCCAGCAGCCCTAGCGGGAGCGGGGCCGGGGAGCTGTTTTTT. This gives the protein CASSPSGSGAGELFF. The chain links TRBV7-9 to TRBJ2-2; 10 positions agree with TRBD2. The CDR3 runs to 15 residues. Unmatched junction bases numbered 6, after V lost 5 bases and J lost 6 bases. The germline V gene encodes CDR1 SEHNR and CDR2 FQNEAQ (reference sequence). Filled out from reference TRBV7-9 and TRBJ2-2, the complete variable domain reads DTGVSQNPRHKITKRGQNVTFRCDPISEHNRLYWYRQTLGQGPEFLTYFQNEAQLEKSRLLSDRFSAERPKGSFSTLEIQRTEQGDSAMYLCASSPSGSGAGELFFGEGSRLTVL.

CDR3 DNA: TGTGCCAGCAGCTTAGTAGTTGGCGGGAGTCCCCCCTACGAGCAGTACTTC. Translation gives CASSLVVGGSPPYEQYF. The chain employs TRBV7-2 and TRBJ2-7; 7 bases fit TRBD2. Germline V lookup: CDR1 SGHTA, CDR2 FQGNSA. Trimming cost V 1 base and J 2 bases; bases outside gene matches: 11. The CDR3 sequence is 17 residues long.

To note about this clone: This sample also contains other DNA sequences that code for the same CDR3. The chain uses TRBV7-2 and TRBJ2-1, with no clear D. Germline V gives CDR1 SGHTA, CDR2 FQGNSA. The CDR3 totals 11 residues. With 0 bases removed from V and 8 bases from J, the gap between germline ends came to 2 bases. The CDR3 spells CASSLAYEQFF. Written as DNA, the CDR3 is TGTGCCAGCAGCTTAGCCTATGAGCAGTTCTTC.

This chain uses TRBV5-1 with TRBJ1-1; 7 positions agree with TRBD1. Germline CDR1 SGHRS, CDR2 YFSETQ. This CDR3 is built from 13 residues. The ends lost 4 bases at V and 3 bases at J; junction bases unmatched: 3. CDR3 DNA: TGCGCCAGCAGCCCAGGGGGGGACACTGAAGCTTTCTTT. Protein: CASSPGGDTEAFF.

This chain connects TRBV7-2 to TRBJ1-5, with 9 positions matching TRBD1. The ends lost 7 bases at V and 0 bases at J; junction bases unmatched: 4. The length of the CDR3 is 15 residues. Germline V gene lookup returns CDR1 SGHTA and CDR2 FQGNSA. DNA of the CDR3: TGTGCCAGCACCACGGGACAGGGTAGCAATCAGCCCCAGCATTTT. Translation: CASTTGQGSNQPQHF.

A remark on this clone: The same CDR3 also results from other DNA sequences found in this sample. This chain uses TRBV5-1 with TRBJ1-1; no clear D. With 0 bases removed from V and 1 base from J, the gap between germline ends came to 4 bases. Germline CDR1 is SGHRS and CDR2 is YFSETQ. CDR3 length: 13 amino acids. Here the CDR3 reads CASSLGGNTEAFF. The DNA of the CDR3 is TGCGCCAGCAGCTTGGGAGGGAACACTGAAGCTTTCTTT.

The rearrangement joins TRBV6-1 to TRBJ2-2, with 11 bases lining up with TRBD1. The junction had 6 bases not matched to a gene; V was cut back by 6 bases and J by 6 bases. CDR1 and CDR2 (germline): MNHNS, SASEGT. CDR3 size: 15 residues. CDR3 sequence: CASSDPGQGAGELFF. DNA for the CDR3: TGTGCCAGCAGCGACCCGGGACAGGGGGCCGGGGAGCTGTTTTTT.

The chain links TRBV28 to TRBJ2-5; the match to TRBD2 covers 8 bases. Germline CDR1 reads MDHEN; CDR2 reads SYDVKM. With V trimmed by 3 bases and J by 7 bases, 7 bases remained unmatched. CDR3 length: 14 residues. The CDR3 DNA reads as TGTGCCAGCAGTTTGGGGGCGGGGGGTCCGACCCAGTACTTC. This encodes CASSLGAGGPTQYF.

The chain couples TRBV6-5 to TRBJ1-3; no firm D call. The CDR3 has 15 residues. CDR1 MNHEY and CDR2 SVGAGI come from the germline V gene. Between the trimmed V and J ends, which lost 6 bases and 0 bases, there was a span of 12 bases. The CDR3 sequence is CASSSGLISGNTIYF. CDR3 sequence (DNA): TGTGCCAGCAGCAGCGGACTTATCTCTGGAAACACCATATATTTT.

The chain joins TRBV6-1 to TRBJ2-1, with D possibly matching TRBD1 (8 bases). This CDR3 region has 15 residues. The germline V gene has CDR1 MNHNS and CDR2 SASEGT. Trimming removed 6 bases at V and 5 bases at J, with 17 bases between. Written as DNA, the CDR3 is TGTGCCAGCAGGATAGGACAGGGACTAAACAATGAGCAGTTCTTC. Protein product: CASRIGQGLNNEQFF.

The chain carries TRBV5-4 and TRBJ2-3, with D possibly called TRBD1 or TRBD2 (5 bases each). Per germline, CDR1 SGHNT and CDR2 YYREEE (reference sequence). This CDR3 is built from 12 residues. Deletions cut 5 bases from V and 3 bases from J, with 7 bases between. As DNA, the CDR3 is TGTGCCAGCAGGGGGGTTACAGATACGCAGTATTTT. It translates to CASRGVTDTQYF.

V gene TRBV12-5 combines with J gene TRBJ1-4; TRBD1 aligns across 8 bases. V gave up 0 bases and J gave up 1 base; unmatched junction bases: 10. The CDR3 covers 19 residues. Germline CDR1 LGHNT, CDR2 FRNRAP. The CDR3 bases are TGTGCTAGTGGTTTGGTACGTGGGACAGGAATTGGAACTAATGAAAAACTGTTTTTT. This sequence encodes CASGLVRGTGIGTNEKLFF. Full variable domain (outside the CDR3, taken from reference TRBV12-5 and TRBJ1-4): DARVTQTPRHKVTEMGQEVTMRCQPILGHNTVFWYRQTMMQGLELLAYFRNRAPLDDSGMPKDRFSAEMPDATLATLKIQPSEPRDSAVYFCASGLVRGTGIGTNEKLFFGSGTQLSVL.

This chain connects TRBV29-1 to TRBJ1-1; no firm D call. The CDR3 is 11 amino acids. Germline V gene sequence: CDR1 SQVTM, CDR2 ANQGSEA. V was shortened by 7 bases and J by 8 bases, with 14 bases between the two germline ends. In DNA form, the CDR3 reads TGCAGCGCCCCTAGTCTGCTGGAAGCTTTCTTT. Protein: CSAPSLLEAFF.

V usage is TRBV5-1 and J usage is TRBJ1-1; the D is unclear. Germline CDR1 reads SGHRS; CDR2 reads YFSETQ. Trimming cost V 0 bases and J 4 bases, with 13 bases left between them. This CDR3 region has 15 residues. This CDR3 is CASSLVGMAPTEAFF. CDR3 bases: TGCGCCAGCAGCTTGGTGGGGATGGCCCCCACTGAAGCTTTCTTT.

This chain links TRBV19 with TRBJ1-4; TRBD1 aligns across 8 bases. Germline values: CDR1 LNHDA, CDR2 SQIVND (reference sequence). The CDR3 is made up of 13 amino acids. The junction had 8 bases not matched to a gene; V was cut back by 9 bases and J by 8 bases. In DNA form, the CDR3 reads TGTGCCAGCAGCGGACAGGGTAGAGAAAAACTGTTTTTT. Translation gives CASSGQGREKLFF. The full variable domain, with the rest looked up from reference TRBV19 and TRBJ1-4, is DGGITQSPKYLFRKEGQNVTLSCEQNLNHDAMYWYRQDPGQGLRLIYYSQIVNDFQKGDIAEGYSVSREKKESFPLTVTSAQKNPTAFYLCASSGQGREKLFFGSGTQLSVL.

About this clone: Other DNA sequences in this specimen translate into the identical CDR3. The CDR3 region is CASSPGGQETQYF. In nucleotides, the CDR3 is TGTGCCAGCAGCCCTGGAGGACAAGAGACCCAGTACTTC. The chain has TRBV5-4 and TRBJ2-5; tentative D call: TRBD2 (5 bases). The CDR3 totals 13 residues. Germline-derived CDR1 and CDR2 are SGHNT and YYREEE (reference sequence). V lost 4 bases, J lost 2 bases, and 9 bases lay in between.

Comments on this clone: The sample holds other DNA sequences that translate to the same CDR3. The J gene is TRBJ2-5, the V gene TRBV30; no definite D call. The CDR3 consists of 11 residues. The V end was cut by 4 bases, the J end by 4 bases, with 7 bases between. The germline V gene encodes CDR1 GTSNPN and CDR2 SVGIG (reference sequence). Written as DNA, the CDR3 is TGTGCCTGGACGGGCCGAGAGACCCAGTACTTC. Translation: CAWTGRETQYF.

The chain recombines TRBV10-3 with TRBJ2-1; TRBD2 aligns across 7 bases. The CDR3 runs to 18 residues. The germline V gene has CDR1 ENHRY and CDR2 SYGVKD. V was pared by 0 bases and J by 0 bases, with 8 bases of the junction left unmatched. The CDR3 protein is CAISESNAGRTSYNEQFF. Written as DNA, the CDR3 is TGTGCCATCAGTGAGTCGAATGCCGGGAGGACCTCCTACAATGAGCAGTTCTTC.

A remark on this clone: This sample also contains other DNA sequences that code for the same CDR3. The chain couples TRBV2 to TRBJ1-1; D not certain. Trimming removed 1 base from V and 8 bases from J, with 2 bases in between. The CDR3 has 10 residues. Germline lookup yields CDR1 SNHLY and CDR2 FYNNEI. CDR3 DNA sequence: TGTGCCAGCAGTGAAGGGGAAGCTTTCTTT. It encodes CASSEGEAFF. Combining the CDR3 with reference TRBV2 and TRBJ1-1 gives the whole variable domain EPEVTQTPSHQVTQMGQEVILRCVPISNHLYFYWYRQILGQKVEFLVSFYNNEISEKSEIFDDQFSVERPDGSNFTLKIRSTKLEDSAMYFCASSEGEAFFGQGTRLTVV.

On this clone itself: Additional DNA sequences in this sample encode the identical CDR3. V gene TRBV6-5 combines with J gene TRBJ1-6; TRBD1 matches 9 bases. Losses at the gene ends were 6 bases for V and 8 bases for J; bases not matched to a gene: 5. Per germline, CDR1 MNHEY and CDR2 SVGAGI. This CDR3 has 14 residues. CDR3 residues: CASSKGQGDSPLHF. As DNA, the CDR3 is TGTGCCAGCAGCAAGGGACAGGGAGATTCACCCCTCCACTTT.

This chain links TRBV19 with TRBJ1-1; TRBD1 is a possible D gene (5 bases). The V gene lost 3 bases and the J gene lost 0 bases, with 20 bases spanning the gap. This CDR3 has 18 residues. Germline V lookup: CDR1 LNHDA, CDR2 SQIVND (reference sequence). The DNA for the CDR3 is TGTGCCAGTAGTATTGACCGGGGCGCGGGATTCATGAACACTGAAGCTTTCTTT. Its translation is CASSIDRGAGFMNTEAFF. Drawing the rest from reference TRBV19 and TRBJ1-1, the complete variable domain is DGGITQSPKYLFRKEGQNVTLSCEQNLNHDAMYWYRQDPGQGLRLIYYSQIVNDFQKGDIAEGYSVSREKKESFPLTVTSAQKNPTAFYLCASSIDRGAGFMNTEAFFGQGTRLTVV.